A single sample gave rise to the 24 T cell receptor beta chains below, sequenced in a study of blood T cells in healthy people across ages. Combining a sample-barcoded 5' primer with a J-beta primer mix, a second PCR ran for 7 to 11 cycles. MiXCR was run by TCRdb on the 5' RACE reads, yielding one entry per CDR3 protein. Found here are over a million distinct CDR3 sequences, 40% to 45% of them singletons; the top ten hold about 4%. The specimen sequenced was blood. The source of these receptors is a woman aged 18-29 years in good health.

The chain couples TRBV20-1 to TRBJ2-1; TRBD2 might be the D (7 bases). The CDR3 has 19 residues. Trimming shortened V by 2 bases and J by 1 base, and 24 bases separated the two germline ends. Germline CDR1 and CDR2: DFQATT and SNEGSKA (reference sequence). The DNA for the CDR3 is TGCAGTGCTAGACTGCGGATTGGGGGGCGGGAGACTTCCTACAATGAGCAGTTCTTC. Protein: CSARLRIGGRETSYNEQFF.

The rearrangement uses TRBV4-1 and TRBJ1-1; D unclear. V shed 3 bases and J shed 6 bases, with 8 bases lying between them. The CDR3 runs 12 residues. From germline, CDR1 is MGHRA and CDR2 YSYEKL. Here the CDR3 reads CASSHSPAEAFF. The CDR3 coding sequence is TGCGCCAGCAGCCACTCCCCCGCTGAAGCTTTCTTT.

V usage is TRBV12-3 or TRBV12-4 and J usage is TRBJ1-1; D is perhaps TRBD1 (5 bases). The V and J ends lost 7 bases and 8 bases respectively, with 26 bases between them. The CDR3 extends over 16 amino acids. The CDR3 loop reads CASKLGRSNEEAEAFF. As DNA, the CDR3 is TGTGCCAGCAAATTGGGACGTAGTAACGAGGAAGCCGAAGCTTTCTTT.

The table lists this clonotype with a few counts. V usage is TRBV29-1 and J usage is TRBJ2-2; no clear D. CDR1 and CDR2 from the germline V gene are SQVTM and ANQGSEA. The ends were cut back, 1 base at V and 7 bases at J, with 13 bases in the middle. CDR3 size: 14 residues. CDR3 nucleotide sequence: TGCAGCGTTGAAGGGGTTTCATCTTTCGGGGAGCTGTTTTTT. Its protein is CSVEGVSSFGELFF.

V usage is TRBV11-2 and J usage is TRBJ1-1; no reliable D call. V was trimmed by 6 bases and J by 5 bases, leaving 13 bases between them. CDR1 SGHAT and CDR2 FQNNGV come from the germline V gene. The CDR3 length is 13 residues. CDR3 in DNA: TGTGCCAGCAGTACGGACTGGGTTACTGAAGCTTTCTTT. Its translation: CASSTDWVTEAFF.

In its sample, this clonotype was seen many times. The V gene is TRBV7-2, the J gene TRBJ2-3, with D hard to call. The CDR3 loop spans 14 amino acids. Germline CDR1 SGHTA, CDR2 FQGNSA. Deletions cut 4 bases from V and 2 bases from J, with 10 bases between. CDR3 sequence reads: CASSSYGPTDTQYF. In DNA form, the CDR3 reads TGTGCCAGCAGCTCCTACGGCCCCACAGATACGCAGTATTTT.

This clonotype turned up a few times. The chain uses TRBV27 and TRBJ1-2, with 8 bases lining up with TRBD1. The CDR3 runs to 17 residues. V was clipped by 6 bases and J by 1 base; unmatched bases: 13. CDR1 is MNHEY and CDR2 is SMNVEV in the germline V gene (reference sequence). DNA for the CDR3: TGTGCCAGCAGCAACCTATGGGGACAGGATCGTAACTATGGCTACACCTTC. Protein sequence: CASSNLWGQDRNYGYTF.

V is TRBV7-2 and J is TRBJ1-1; 7 positions match TRBD1. With V trimmed by 3 bases and J by 0 bases, 4 bases remained unmatched. Per the germline V gene, CDR1 is SGHTA and CDR2 is FQGNSA. This CDR3 has 15 amino acids. The CDR3 reads CASSFGDRMNTEAFF. The CDR3 DNA reads as TGTGCCAGCAGCTTTGGGGACAGAATGAACACTGAAGCTTTCTTT.

This clonotype showed up just a few times. This chain uses TRBV29-1 with TRBJ2-3; no clear D gene. The germline gives CDR1 SQVTM, CDR2 ANQGSEA. The CDR3 length is 13 residues. V was trimmed by 2 bases and J by 5 bases, leaving 11 bases between them. The CDR3 spells CSVEIQTRDTQYF. As DNA, the CDR3 is TGCAGCGTTGAAATCCAGACGAGAGATACGCAGTATTTT.

The CDR3 DNA is TGTGCCAGCAGAGGGGCTGGCTACACCTTC. Translation gives CASRGAGYTF. The chain recombines TRBV2 with TRBJ1-2; D possibly corresponds to TRBD1 (5 bases). The CDR3 loop spans 10 amino acids. The germline V and J ends were trimmed by 6 bases and 7 bases, with 6 bases remaining between them. Germline V gene sequence: CDR1 SNHLY, CDR2 FYNNEI.

The CDR3 reads CSVRDRNYGYTF. The CDR3 DNA sequence: TGCAGCGTAAGGGACAGAAACTATGGCTACACCTTC. This chain uses TRBV29-1 with TRBJ1-2, with 7 bases aligning to TRBD1. Losses at the gene ends were 6 bases for V and 2 bases for J; bases not matched to a gene: 3. The CDR3 has 12 residues. Germline-derived CDR1 and CDR2 are SQVTM and ANQGSEA.

This chain links TRBV28 with TRBJ2-1; D is ambiguous. The germline V gene has CDR1 MDHEN and CDR2 SYDVKM. The V end lost 6 bases, the J end lost 2 bases, and 11 bases lay between the germline ends. The CDR3 length is 14 residues. This CDR3 reads CASSTARPYNEQFF. The CDR3 DNA is TGTGCCAGCAGCACAGCCCGACCCTACAATGAGCAGTTCTTC.

The J gene is TRBJ2-3, the V gene TRBV5-4; 8 bases are shared with TRBD2. The CDR3 loop spans 17 amino acids. V gave up 5 bases and J gave up 1 base; unmatched junction bases: 12. CDR1 SGHNT and CDR2 YYREEE come from the germline V gene (reference sequence). The CDR3 protein is CASSAGGGTRGTDTQYF. The CDR3 DNA sequence: TGTGCCAGCAGTGCTGGCGGAGGGACTAGGGGCACAGATACGCAGTATTTT.

V gene TRBV28 combines with J gene TRBJ2-7; 7 positions match TRBD1. In germline, CDR1 is MDHEN, CDR2 SYDVKM. V dropped 8 bases and J dropped 2; count of bases not matched to a gene: 9. The CDR3 is 14 amino acids. For the CDR3, the DNA is TGTGCCAGCGCCTCCGGGACAGAGCCCTACGAGCAGTACTTC. Amino acids: CASASGTEPYEQYF.

The chain recombines TRBV3-1 with TRBJ1-5, with D hard to call. Germline assignment: CDR1 LGHDT and CDR2 YNNKEL (reference sequence). The V and J ends lost 4 bases and 1 base respectively, with 5 bases between them. The CDR3 length is 13 residues. The CDR3 DNA sequence: TGTGCCAGCAGCCGGAAGAGCAATCAGCCCCAGCATTTT. It translates to CASSRKSNQPQHF. The whole variable domain, remainder taken from reference TRBV3-1 and TRBJ1-5, is DTAVSQTPKYLVTQMGNDKSIKCEQNLGHDTMYWYKQDSKKFLKIMFSYNNKELIINETVPNRFSPKSPDKAHLNLHINSLELGDSAVYFCASSRKSNQPQHFGDGTRLSIL.

V and J are TRBV5-5 and TRBJ1-1, with D possibly TRBD1 on 5 matching bases. CDR3 size: 13 residues. The V gene's germline CDR1 is SGHKS and CDR2 YYEKEE (reference sequence). The V end lost 0 bases, the J end lost 8 bases, and 11 bases lay between the germline ends. The CDR3 is CASSLVVRGEAFF. The CDR3 DNA reads TGTGCCAGCAGCTTGGTAGTTAGGGGAGAAGCTTTCTTT.

This clonotype was recorded a few times. J is TRBJ2-1 and V is TRBV12-3 or TRBV12-4, with 12 nucleotides matching TRBD2. V was clipped by 6 bases and J by 0 bases; unmatched bases: 9. The CDR3 is 18 residues long. This chain's CDR3 is CASSLTSGSASSYNEQFF. CDR3 bases: TGTGCCAGCAGCTTGACTAGCGGGAGCGCTAGCTCCTACAATGAGCAGTTCTTC.

This clonotype has at least ten counts. Sequence at one end of the junction differs from germline and may be a read error. The chain joins TRBV4-3 to TRBJ2-1; D unclear. Per the germline V gene, CDR1 is LGHNA and CDR2 is YSLEER. CDR3 length: 15 residues. The CDR3 nucleotides are TGTGCCAGCAGCCAAGATCGAAGCTCCTACAATGAGCAGTTCTTC. Translating it yields CASSQDRSSYNEQFF.

The chain joins TRBV7-3 to TRBJ2-3; TRBD1 matches 8 bases. The CDR3 length is 16 residues. Per germline, CDR1 SGHTA and CDR2 FQGTGA. J lost 6 bases, V lost 4 bases, and 12 bases had no gene match. The chain's CDR3 is CASSSFGQGRGDTQYF. The CDR3 region has the DNA TGTGCCAGCAGCTCCTTCGGACAGGGCCGGGGGGATACGCAGTATTTT.

This clonotype was counted between two and nine times. The chain is built from TRBV7-8 and TRBJ2-7; TRBD2 matches at 10 bases. CDR3 length: 15 amino acids. V trimming: 3 bases; J trimming: 7 bases; junction bases outside the gene matches: 9. Per germline, CDR1 SGHVS and CDR2 FQNEAQ. As DNA, the CDR3 is TGTGCCAGCAGCTTCCTAGCGGGAGCCTACAATGAGCAGTACTTC. This sequence encodes CASSFLAGAYNEQYF.

In the case of this clonotype: The junction departs from germline at one end; a sequencing error may be responsible. The chain has TRBV4-3 and TRBJ1-5, with 9 positions matching TRBD1. The CDR3 spans 15 residues. The germline CDR1 and CDR2 sequences are LGHNA and YSLEER. The CDR3 protein is CASSPGTGTAQPRHF. DNA of the CDR3: TGCGCCAGCAGCCCGGGGACAGGGACCGCTCAGCCCCGGCATTTT.

The V gene is TRBV28, the J gene TRBJ2-2, with D maybe TRBD1 (5 bases). Germline-derived CDR1 and CDR2 are MDHEN and SYDVKM. The V and J ends lost 2 bases and 9 bases respectively, with 7 bases between them. The CDR3 is 12 residues long. This chain's CDR3 is CASSLPGRELFF. The CDR3 bases are TGTGCCAGCAGTTTACCAGGGAGGGAGCTGTTTTTT.

This clonotype was observed at least ten times. The chain is built from TRBV7-2 and TRBJ2-1, with D tentatively TRBD2 (5 bases). CDR1 and CDR2 from the germline V gene are SGHTA and FQGNSA. The CDR3 has 17 amino acids. Deletions cut 3 bases from V and 0 bases from J, with 15 bases between. The CDR3 sequence is CASSFGKSGSSYNEQFF. In DNA, the CDR3 is TGTGCCAGCAGCTTCGGCAAAAGCGGTAGCTCCTACAATGAGCAGTTCTTC.

This clonotype has a handful of counts. The V gene is TRBV27, the J gene TRBJ2-7; the D gene is possibly TRBD1 (6 bases). Trimming removed 5 bases at V and 2 bases at J, with 16 bases between. The CDR3 covers 15 residues. Germline V gene sequence: CDR1 MNHEY, CDR2 SMNVEV (reference sequence). CDR3 sequence: CASSATGIAPYEQYF. CDR3 bases: TGTGCCAGCAGTGCCACAGGGATTGCGCCCTACGAGCAGTACTTC.